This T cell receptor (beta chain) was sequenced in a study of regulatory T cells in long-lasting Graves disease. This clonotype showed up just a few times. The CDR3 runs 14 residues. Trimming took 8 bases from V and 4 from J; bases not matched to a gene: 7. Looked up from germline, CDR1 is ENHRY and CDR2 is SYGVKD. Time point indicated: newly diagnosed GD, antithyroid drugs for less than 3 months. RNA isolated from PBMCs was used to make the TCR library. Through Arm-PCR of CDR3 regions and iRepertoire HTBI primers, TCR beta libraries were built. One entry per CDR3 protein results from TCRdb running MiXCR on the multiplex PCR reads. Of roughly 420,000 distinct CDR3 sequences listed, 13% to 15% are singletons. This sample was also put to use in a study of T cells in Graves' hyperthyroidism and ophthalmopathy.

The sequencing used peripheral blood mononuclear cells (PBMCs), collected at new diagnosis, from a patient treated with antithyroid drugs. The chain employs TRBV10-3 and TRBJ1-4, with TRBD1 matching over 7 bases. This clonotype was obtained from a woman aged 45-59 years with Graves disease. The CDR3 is CAIGPGQHNEKLFF. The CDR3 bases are TGTGCCATCGGTCCGGGACAGCATAATGAAAAACTGTTTTTT.